A selection of T cell receptor beta chains follows, all from one sample in a study of blood T cell repertoires in COVID-19. Here immunoSEQ multiplex PCR was the method, and the copy in TCRdb shows in-frame clones only, minus some. The top ten clones hold around 2.2% of a sample with more than 250,000 clones, approximately 85% of them seen once. The sequenced sample was PBMCs or T cells enriched from blood (not recorded which). These receptors were obtained from a man in his thirties or forties who had recovered from COVID-19. Both conserved end residues are part of each CDR3. The order of the fields is J gene, V gene, D gene, clone size, CDR3 DNA, CDR3 protein. The D gene is left open where the match is weak. The size field is filled for only some rows; it gives once, few, many or a size class.

TRBJ2-1 | TRBV5-8 | NA | many | TGTGCCAGCAGCGTCCCGGGGACCTACAATGAGCAGTTCTTC | CASSVPGTYNEQFF
TRBJ2-1 | TRBV19 | NA | NA | TGTGCCAGTAGTATCTCCCTGAGCTCCTACAATGAGCAGTTCTTC | CASSISLSSYNEQFF
TRBJ1-4 | TRBV9 | NA | NA | TGTGCCAGCAGCCTTACAGGGAGGGATTATGAAAAACTGTTTTTT | CASSLTGRDYEKLFF
TRBJ1-3 | TRBV7-6 | TRBD1 | NA | TGTGCCAGCAGCAGGAGCCGGACAGGGCTTAGTGTGGACACCATATATTTT | CASSRSRTGLSVDTIYF
TRBJ2-5 | TRBV6-5 | NA | NA | TGTGCCAGCAAAATACACAACCAAGAGACCCAGTACTTC | CASKIHNQETQYF
TRBJ1-5 | TRBV19 | TRBD1 | NA | TGTGCCAGTAGTATACCGGGACAGGGTACCACCCAGCATTTT | CASSIPGQGTTQHF
TRBJ1-1 | TRBV7-3 | TRBD1 | NA | TGTGCCAGCAGCCCGGTTGGCAGGGGGCGCATGGAAGCTTTCTTT | CASSPVGRGRMEAFF
TRBJ2-1 | TRBV11-2 | NA | NA | TGTGCCAGCAGCCTGCGGGGGGACAGCTCCTACAATGAGCAGTTCTTC | CASSLRGDSSYNEQFF
TRBJ1-2 | TRBV3-1/TRBV3-2 | NA | NA | TGTGCCAGCAGCCAAGCCAGCCTAAAGACTAAGGTCAGGGGCTACACCTTC | CASSQASLKTKVRGYTF
TRBJ2-3 | TRBV2 | NA | once | TGTGCCAGCAGAAGGGGACACGACACAGATACGCAGTATTTT | CASRRGHDTDTQYF
TRBJ2-1 | TRBV5-1 | TRBD1 | NA | TGCGCCAGCAGCCTATCAGGGGGCTGGAATGAGCAGTTCTTC | CASSLSGGWNEQFF
TRBJ1-6 | TRBV27 | NA | NA | TGTGCCAGCACCCTACAGGCCTCCTCCTATAATTCACCCCTCCACTTT | CASTLQASSYNSPLHF
TRBJ1-2 | TRBV3-1/TRBV3-2 | TRBD1 | NA | TGTGCCAGCAGCCAAGCTCCGCCCGGGACAGGGAACTATGGCTACACCTTC | CASSQAPPGTGNYGYTF
TRBJ1-3 | TRBV6-6 | TRBD1 | NA | TGTGCCAGCAGGAAGGGACAGGTGACTGGAAACACCATATATTTT | CASRKGQVTGNTIYF
TRBJ2-3 | TRBV6-5 | NA | NA | TGTGCCAGCGGTTTCCCCGGGGGCACAGATACGCAGTATTTT | CASGFPGGTDTQYF
TRBJ2-7 | TRBV4-1 | TRBD1 | NA | TGCGCCAGCAGCCAAAGAACACGCCGGGACAGGGCACCTTCGTACGAGCAGTACTTC | CASSQRTRRDRAPSYEQYF
TRBJ2-5 | TRBV5-6 | TRBD1 | NA | TGTGCCAGCAGCGGAGACAGGGTTACCCAAGAGACCCAGTACTTC | CASSGDRVTQETQYF
TRBJ1-2 | TRBV29-1 | TRBD1 | NA | TGCAGCGTTGACCAGAGAAGGACAGGGAACTATGGCTACACCTTC | CSVDQRRTGNYGYTF
TRBJ1-3 | TRBV2 | NA | NA | TGTGCCAGCAGGGCCAATAGGGGGTCTGGAAACACCATATATTTT | CASRANRGSGNTIYF
TRBJ2-1 | TRBV10-3 | NA | NA | TGTGCCATCAGTGAGTCTCAGACCTACAATGAGCAGTTCTTC | CAISESQTYNEQFF
TRBJ1-1 | TRBV2 | TRBD1 | NA | TGTGCCAGCGTACAGGGGCGCCGGACTGAAGCTTTCTTT | CASVQGRRTEAFF
TRBJ1-2 | TRBV12-3/TRBV12-4 | NA | NA | TGTGCCAGCACCCAACAGGGCTATGGCTACACCTTC | CASTQQGYGYTF
TRBJ1-5 | TRBV6-5 | NA | few | TGTGCCAGCAGGAAAAGGACAGTTCACAATCAGCCCCAGCATTTT | CASRKRTVHNQPQHF
TRBJ1-2 | TRBV9 | TRBD1 | NA | TGTGCCAGCAGCGTGGGACAGGGCGCCTATGGCTACACCTTC | CASSVGQGAYGYTF
TRBJ1-3 | TRBV2 | NA | NA | TGTGCCAGCAGTGGGGGAGGGAACTCTGGAAACACCATATATTTT | CASSGGGNSGNTIYF
TRBJ2-1 | TRBV5-1 | NA | NA | TGCGCCAGCAGCAGTGGACAGTCCGGAAATGAGCAGTTCTTC | CASSSGQSGNEQFF
TRBJ1-1 | TRBV27 | NA | NA | TGTGCCAGCAGTTTATCCGGGACTTCGAACACTGAAGCTTTCTTT | CASSLSGTSNTEAFF
TRBJ2-3 | TRBV24-1 | NA | NA | TGTGCCACCAGTGAGCCAGGGTCGGGCACAGATACGCAGTATTTT | CATSEPGSGTDTQYF
TRBJ1-2 | TRBV25-1 | NA | NA | TGTGCCAGCAGTGATATAGGGGGCTATGGCTACACCTTC | CASSDIGGYGYTF
TRBJ1-5 | TRBV5-3 | TRBD1 | NA | TGTGCCAGAAGCTTAGGACAGGGATACCAGCCCCAGCATTTT | CARSLGQGYQPQHF
TRBJ1-6 | TRBV5-4 | TRBD1 | NA | TGTGCCAGCAGCTCGGACAGGCTTAATTCACCCCTCCACTTT | CASSSDRLNSPLHF
TRBJ2-5 | TRBV6-5 | TRBD1 | once | TGTGCCAGCAGTTGGACAGGGAAGGAGACCCAGTACTTC | CASSWTGKETQYF
TRBJ2-1 | TRBV9 | TRBD2 | NA | TGTGCCAGCAGCGTACTTCCAGCGGGGGCTTACAATGAGCAGTTCTTC | CASSVLPAGAYNEQFF
TRBJ1-6 | TRBV4-1 | NA | NA | TGCGCCAGCAGCCAAGATGCCCAGGCCCGGGGGTATAATTCACCCCTCCACTTT | CASSQDAQARGYNSPLHF
TRBJ1-1 | TRBV19 | TRBD1 | NA | TGTGCCAGTAGTCCCTTTCCGACAGGGGGACACACTGAAGCTTTCTTT | CASSPFPTGGHTEAFF
TRBJ1-2 | TRBV9 | TRBD1 | NA | TGTGCCAGCAGCCCAGGGACAGGCAACTATGGCTACACCTTC | CASSPGTGNYGYTF
TRBJ2-7 | TRBV30 | NA | few | TGTGCCTGGAGGGAAAATGGACTGAGGCAGTACTTC | CAWRENGLRQYF
TRBJ1-4 | TRBV3-1/TRBV3-2 | NA | NA | TGTGCCAGCAGCCAAGATATGGTACTGAACGCAAAACTGTTTTTT | CASSQDMVLNAKLFF
TRBJ1-2 | TRBV5-1 | TRBD1 | NA | TGCGCCAGCAGCTTGGGGGCAGGGGGGAATGGCTACACCTTC | CASSLGAGGNGYTF
TRBJ2-1 | TRBV6-2/TRBV6-3 | NA | NA | TGTGCCAGCAGTCTAGAGGAACTCTCCAGCTACAATGAGCAGTTCTTC | CASSLEELSSYNEQFF
TRBJ1-2 | TRBV30 | NA | NA | TGTGCCTGTGATGTTGCCCTGCGGGGCTACACCTTC | CACDVALRGYTF
TRBJ1-1 | TRBV3-1/TRBV3-2 | NA | NA | TGTGCCAGCAGCCACGGGGGTGTGAACACTGAAGCTTTCTTT | CASSHGGVNTEAFF
TRBJ1-6 | TRBV5-4 | TRBD1 | NA | TGTGCCAGCAGCCCGGACAGGTTTCATTCACCCCTCCACTTT | CASSPDRFHSPLHF
TRBJ2-7 | TRBV5-1 | TRBD2 | NA | TGCGCCAGCAGCCCGGTCGCTAGCGGGGGGGCTAGGCAGTACTTC | CASSPVASGGARQYF
TRBJ1-1 | TRBV6-6 | NA | NA | TGTGCCAGCGGACTTCCGGGATCCAAACACACTGAAGCTTTCTTT | CASGLPGSKHTEAFF
TRBJ1-4 | TRBV19 | NA | once | TGTGCCACCAAATTACAGGGAAGACTGTTTTTT | CATKLQGRLFF
TRBJ2-7 | TRBV5-1 | TRBD2 | once | TGCGCCAGCAGCTGGGGGGAGGGCTACGAGCAGTACTTC | CASSWGEGYEQYF
TRBJ1-6 | TRBV19 | TRBD1 | NA | TGTGCCAGTATTTGGGGGGGACAGGTCAATTCACCCCTCCACTTT | CASIWGGQVNSPLHF
TRBJ1-6 | TRBV5-5 | NA | NA | TGTGCCAGCACGGCAGGGGTTTCTAATTCACCCCTCCACTTT | CASTAGVSNSPLHF
TRBJ1-1 | TRBV9 | NA | NA | TGTGCCAGCAGCGTAGAGGGGCCGGGTGAAGCTTTCTTT | CASSVEGPGEAFF
TRBJ2-2 | TRBV7-8 | NA | NA | TGTGCCAGCAGCTTAGCTAGCAGAAACACCGGGGAGCTGTTTTTT | CASSLASRNTGELFF
TRBJ1-2 | TRBV3-1/TRBV3-2 | TRBD1 | NA | TGTGCCAGCAGCCAAGATCCCCGACAGGGGGCTAGCAGATATGGCTACACCTTC | CASSQDPRQGASRYGYTF
TRBJ1-3 | TRBV5-1 | NA | NA | TGCGCCAGCAGCCTAAACCCGACAGGTTCCGTCTCTGGAAACACCATATATTTT | CASSLNPTGSVSGNTIYF
TRBJ2-3 | TRBV5-1 | TRBD2 | few | TGCGCCAGCAGCTTGGCCGAGCGGGGAGACACAGATACGCAGTATTTT | CASSLAERGDTDTQYF
TRBJ2-1 | TRBV24-1 | TRBD1 | NA | TGTGCCACCAGTGATAAACACAGGGGAGTTGAGCAGTTCTTC | CATSDKHRGVEQFF